The next 29 T cell receptor beta chains were all read from a single sample in a study of brain T cells in children with intractable seizures. Generated by immunoSEQ multiplex PCR, the TCRdb table keeps only in-frame clones and is missing some. Of 50,000 to 80,000 clones detected, roughly 95% appear once; the ten largest clones hold approximately 0.38%. The specimen comprised peripheral blood, sampled at surgery. The receptors were gathered from a boy in the first two years of life with focal cortical dysplasia and intractable seizures.

This rearrangement joins TRBV6-2 or TRBV6-3 to TRBJ1-6; 7 bases line up with TRBD1. The CDR3 is made up of 12 amino acids. The junction had 7 bases not matched to a gene; V was cut back by 6 bases and J by 14 bases. Germline CDR1 reads MNHEY; CDR2 reads SVGEGT. The CDR3 sequence is CASSSGGFALHF. The DNA of the CDR3 is TGTGCCAGCAGCTCAGGGGGATTCGCCCTCCACTTT.

The chain recombines TRBV25-1 with TRBJ2-7, with TRBD1 as a possible D gene (6 bases). V lost 7 bases and J 3 bases, leaving 10 bases between the germline ends. This CDR3 is 12 amino acids long. The V gene's germline CDR1 is MGHDK and CDR2 SYGVNS. In nucleotides, the CDR3 is TGTGCCAGCACAGGGGTCGGCTACGAGCAGTACTTC. This gives the protein CASTGVGYEQYF.

This sequence joins TRBV3-1 (or the pseudogene TRBV3-2) and TRBJ2-7, with D possibly being TRBD1 or TRBD2 (5 bases each). This CDR3 is built from 16 residues. The V end was cut by 4 bases, the J end by 4 bases, with 20 bases between. The germline CDR1 and CDR2 sequences are LGHDT and YNNKEL (reference sequence). For the CDR3, the DNA is TGTGCCAGCAGCCGCGGACCCGGGGACCCTGTGTACGAGCAGTACTTC. As protein: CASSRGPGDPVYEQYF.

CDR3 in DNA: TGTGCCAGTAGTATGTCCCGGGATACCTACAATGAGCAGTTCTTC. This codes for CASSMSRDTYNEQFF. The chain carries TRBV19 and TRBJ2-1; TRBD2 is a possible D gene (5 bases). CDR1 LNHDA and CDR2 SQIVND come from the germline V gene (reference sequence). V shed 3 bases and J shed 2 bases, with 11 bases lying between them. The CDR3 length is 15 residues.

The chain couples TRBV2 to TRBJ1-1; D uncertain. Trimming pared 4 bases from V and 5 bases from J, leaving 14 bases between. Germline lookup yields CDR1 SNHLY and CDR2 FYNNEI. This CDR3 region has 14 residues. Written as DNA, the CDR3 is TGTGCCAGCAGTGTAGGAGACGGAGGAACTGAAGCTTTCTTT. Translation gives CASSVGDGGTEAFF. Together with reference TRBV2 and TRBJ1-1, the CDR3 gives the full variable domain: EPEVTQTPSHQVTQMGQEVILRCVPISNHLYFYWYRQILGQKVEFLVSFYNNEISEKSEIFDDQFSVERPDGSNFTLKIRSTKLEDSAMYFCASSVGDGGTEAFFGQGTRLTVV.

This clone is a singleton in its sample. The J gene is TRBJ2-1, the V gene TRBV19; weak D call: TRBD1 (5 bases). CDR1 LNHDA and CDR2 SQIVND come from the germline V gene (reference sequence). The CDR3 totals 14 residues. V lost 3 bases, J lost 9 bases, and 15 bases lay in between. CDR3: CASSIQGGTGEQFF. The CDR3 DNA sequence: TGTGCCAGTAGTATTCAGGGTGGAACGGGTGAGCAGTTCTTC.

This chain connects TRBV29-1 to TRBJ2-3, with D perhaps TRBD1 (5 bases). The CDR3 totals 14 residues. V was shortened by 3 bases and J by 3 bases, with 13 bases between the two germline ends. Per the germline V gene, CDR1 is SQVTM and CDR2 is ANQGSEA. CDR3 nucleotides: TGCAGCGTTGACCAGAATAGGGGAACAGATACGCAGTATTTT. Protein: CSVDQNRGTDTQYF.

The chain has TRBV21-1 and TRBJ1-5. TRBV21-1 is designated a pseudogene. The CDR3 sequence is 13 residues long. The CDR3 here is CASSKSSNQPQHF. The CDR3, as DNA: TGTGCCAGCAGCAAATCGAGCAATCAGCCCCAGCATTTT.

The rearrangement uses TRBV19 and TRBJ2-7, with D unclear. The germline V gene encodes CDR1 LNHDA and CDR2 SQIVND (reference sequence). The CDR3 runs to 15 residues. V lost 5 bases, J lost 2 bases, and 16 bases lay in between. Here the CDR3 DNA reads TGTGCCAGTAGTGCGACCTCAGTCCATCCCTACGAGCAGTACTTC. Translating it yields CASSATSVHPYEQYF.

V is TRBV24-1 and J is TRBJ2-7; D gene unclear. V lost 3 bases and J lost 1, with 15 bases in between. Germline CDR1 KGHDR, CDR2 SFDVKD. The CDR3 extends over 16 amino acids. The CDR3 loop is CATSDEDGHPSYEQYF. The DNA of the CDR3 is TGTGCCACCAGTGATGAGGACGGGCACCCTTCCTACGAGCAGTACTTC.

This clone was seen only once. The chain links TRBV5-6 to TRBJ1-3; D is undetermined. V lost 2 bases, J lost 0 bases, and 9 bases lay in between. CDR1 is SGHDT, CDR2 YYEEEE, per germline. This CDR3 spans 15 amino acids. The CDR3 sequence is CASSFLRASGNTIYF. As DNA, the CDR3 is TGTGCCAGCAGCTTCCTTCGCGCCTCTGGAAACACCATATATTTT.

The chain has TRBV5-1 and TRBJ2-5, with 9 nucleotides matching TRBD2. There are 14 residues in the CDR3. From germline, CDR1 is SGHRS and CDR2 YFSETQ. V gave up 0 bases and J gave up 4 bases; unmatched junction bases: 1. CDR3 loop: CASSLVAGAETQYF. CDR3 DNA sequence: TGCGCCAGCAGCTTGGTAGCGGGGGCAGAGACCCAGTACTTC.

V usage is TRBV27 and J usage is TRBJ2-7; 7 nucleotides line up with TRBD2. The CDR3 consists of 14 residues. The trim removed 6 bases at V and 5 bases at J, leaving 10 bases unmatched. The germline V gene has CDR1 MNHEY and CDR2 SMNVEV (reference sequence). CDR3 DNA: TGTGCCAGCAGGGGCTGGGAGGGGATCAACGAGCAGTACTTC. Translated, it gives CASRGWEGINEQYF.

The CDR3 sequence: CASSPLTGVNTEAFF. The DNA for the CDR3 is TGTGCCAGTAGTCCCCTGACAGGGGTGAACACTGAAGCTTTCTTT. The chain couples TRBV19 to TRBJ1-1; 8 nucleotides align to TRBD1. CDR1 LNHDA and CDR2 SQIVND come from the germline V gene (reference sequence). This CDR3 is 15 amino acids long. V gave up 5 bases and J gave up 0 bases; unmatched junction bases: 5.

The chain joins TRBV2 to TRBJ2-7, with D possibly being TRBD2 (5 bases). Looked up from germline, CDR1 is SNHLY and CDR2 is FYNNEI. V was clipped by 6 bases and J by 0 bases, with 15 bases between them. This CDR3 comprises 15 residues. CDR3 in DNA: TGTGCCAGCAGGGAGACTTTGGGGAGCTCCTACGAGCAGTACTTC. As protein: CASRETLGSSYEQYF.

This chain joins TRBV19 and TRBJ1-1; D remains unclear. CDR3 size: 14 residues. Trimming pared 3 bases from V and 4 bases from J, leaving 12 bases between. In germline, CDR1 is LNHDA, CDR2 SQIVND (reference sequence). In nucleotides, the CDR3 is TGTGCCAGTAGTATGATAGGTATCGGCACTGAAGCTTTCTTT. It translates to CASSMIGIGTEAFF.

This chain joins TRBV5-1 and TRBJ2-1; maybe TRBD1 (6 bases). Trimming took off 4 bases at V and 15 bases at J, with 20 bases between the two ends. The CDR3 covers 13 residues. Looked up from germline, CDR1 is SGHRS and CDR2 is YFSETQ. CDR3 DNA: TGCGCCAGCAGCAATACCGTCCGGGACAACGGGTTCTTC. Its protein is CASSNTVRDNGFF.

This clone was picked up one time. The genes are TRBV4-1 and TRBJ2-7; 8 nucleotides match TRBD1. V was pared by 4 bases and J by 0 bases, with 5 bases of the junction left unmatched. There are 15 residues in the CDR3. Germline CDR1 MGHRA, CDR2 YSYEKL. CDR3 DNA sequence: TGCGCCAGCAGCCTCGGACAGGGTTTCTCCTACGAGCAGTACTTC. It yields the protein CASSLGQGFSYEQYF.

V is TRBV12-5 and J is TRBJ2-1; D assignment may be TRBD1 or TRBD2 (5 bases each). Germline V gene data show CDR1 as LGHNT and CDR2 as FRNRAP. Between the trimmed V and J ends, which lost 4 bases and 12 bases, there was a span of 10 bases. This CDR3 has 11 residues. The CDR3 nucleotides are TGTGCTAGTGGTTGGGGGACGGGGCAGTTCTTC. Amino acid sequence: CASGWGTGQFF.

The V and J genes are TRBV7-2 and TRBJ2-2; 12 positions agree with TRBD2. Germline loops: CDR1 SGHTA, CDR2 FQGNSA. This CDR3 has 17 amino acids. V dropped 3 bases and J dropped 4; count of bases not matched to a gene: 6. This CDR3 reads CASSFLAGGRGTGELFF. The CDR3 DNA reads as TGTGCCAGCAGCTTCCTAGCGGGAGGGAGGGGCACCGGGGAGCTGTTTTTT.

In DNA, the CDR3 is TGTGCCAGCAGCAGGGCAGGGGGCGCGGACTATGGCTACACCTTC. Protein: CASSRAGGADYGYTF. This chain uses TRBV21-1 with TRBJ1-2; TRBD1, the D gene given by the table, was not confirmed from the DNA. TRBV21-1 is an annotated pseudogene. The CDR3 is 15 residues long.

The chain recombines TRBV28 with TRBJ2-5, with 8 bases that match TRBD2. The CDR3 loop spans 17 amino acids. Germline CDR1 is MDHEN and CDR2 is SYDVKM. J was trimmed by 1 base and V by 2 bases; bases with no gene match: 9. CDR3 nucleotides: TGTGCCAGCAGTTTAGGGGTTAGCGGGGAACTCCAAGAGACCCAGTACTTC. It encodes CASSLGVSGELQETQYF.

The chain links TRBV5-6 to TRBJ1-1; 10 positions agree with TRBD1. The CDR3 covers 17 residues. The germline gives CDR1 SGHDT, CDR2 YYEEEE. Trimming at V came to 3 bases and at J to 2 bases, leaving 10 bases not matched to a gene. In nucleotides, the CDR3 is TGTGCCAGCAGCTCCCGGGACAGGGGTCCCCTTAACACTGAAGCTTTCTTT. Translation: CASSSRDRGPLNTEAFF.

The J gene is TRBJ2-2, the V gene TRBV6-1; 8 bases map to TRBD1. There are 15 residues in the CDR3. V was pared by 1 base and J by 4 bases, with 2 bases of the junction left unmatched. The germline V gene has CDR1 MNHNS and CDR2 SASEGT. In nucleotides, the CDR3 is TGTGCCAGCAGTGAAGACAGGGGGGTCACCGGGGAGCTGTTTTTT. It codes for CASSEDRGVTGELFF.

The V and J genes are TRBV7-9 and TRBJ2-1; either TRBD1 or TRBD2 may supply D (5 bases each). Germline-derived CDR1 and CDR2 are SEHNR and FQNEAQ (reference sequence). Deletions cut 2 bases from V and 2 bases from J, with 10 bases between. The length of the CDR3 is 15 residues. The CDR3 region has the DNA TGTGCCAGCAGCTTATTAGGGACGCCCTACAATGAGCAGTTCTTC. Translated, it gives CASSLLGTPYNEQFF. Variable domain in full (rest from reference TRBV7-9 and TRBJ2-1): DTGVSQNPRHKITKRGQNVTFRCDPISEHNRLYWYRQTLGQGPEFLTYFQNEAQLEKSRLLSDRFSAERPKGSFSTLEIQRTEQGDSAMYLCASSLLGTPYNEQFFGPGTRLTVL.

The chain links TRBV5-4 to TRBJ2-1, with D perhaps TRBD2 (6 bases). The CDR3 has 14 residues. Trimming took 5 bases from V and 0 from J, leaving 9 bases between them. CDR1 SGHNT and CDR2 YYREEE come from the germline V gene (reference sequence). CDR3 in DNA: TGTGCCAGCAGGATCGGGGGCTCCTACAATGAGCAGTTCTTC. Protein product: CASRIGGSYNEQFF.

In nucleotides, the CDR3 is TGTGCCAGCAGTTACCGTAAACAGTCCCTGGCTTTCTTT. Protein sequence: CASSYRKQSLAFF. This sequence joins TRBV6-2 or TRBV6-3 and TRBJ1-1; D is ambiguous. The V gene's germline CDR1 is MNHEY and CDR2 SVGEGT. V lost 2 bases and J 11 bases, leaving 15 bases between the germline ends. The CDR3 spans 13 residues.

This clone showed up just once. The rearrangement links TRBV9 to TRBJ2-7, with TRBD1 matching 7 bases. Germline assignment: CDR1 SGDLS and CDR2 YYNGEE. This CDR3 has 15 residues. V shed 1 base, J shed 2 bases, and the junction held 6 bases outside the gene matches. The CDR3 DNA reads as TGTGCCAGCAGCGTAAGGTCGGGACAGACCTACGAGCAGTACTTC. Translation: CASSVRSGQTYEQYF.

The chain has TRBV27 and TRBJ1-1; D perhaps matches TRBD1 (5 bases). Per germline, CDR1 MNHEY and CDR2 SMNVEV (reference sequence). The CDR3 runs 14 residues. V was cut by 3 bases and J by 3 bases, with 11 bases left in between. The CDR3: CASSFGGWDTEAFF. Written as DNA, the CDR3 is TGTGCCAGCAGTTTTGGGGGATGGGACACTGAAGCTTTCTTT.